The 19 T cell receptor beta chains below come from one sample, sequenced in a study of blood T cell repertoires in COVID-19. Repertoires were generated with immunoSEQ multiplex PCR, while TCRdb's copy carries only in-frame clones and drops some. Counted here are some 130,000 clones, over 70% occurring once; the ten biggest clones make up around a fifth. Sequencing input: peripheral blood. These receptors were obtained from an older man with acute or convalescent COVID-19.

This rearrangement joins TRBV18 to TRBJ1-5; the D gene is possibly TRBD1 (6 bases). CDR3 size: 15 residues. V was cut by 3 bases and J by 5 bases, with 14 bases left in between. Germline assignment: CDR1 KGHSH and CDR2 LQKENI. The CDR3 coding sequence is TGTGCCAGCTCACCCCCCGGGACACCTGATCAGCCCCAGCATTTT. Its translation: CASSPPGTPDQPQHF. Together with reference TRBV18 and TRBJ1-5, the CDR3 gives the full variable domain: NAGVMQNPRHLVRRRGQEARLRCSPMKGHSHVYWYRQLPEEGLKFMVYLQKENIIDESGMPKERFSAEFPKEGPSILRIQQVVRGDSAAYFCASSPPGTPDQPQHFGDGTRLSIL.

This rearrangement joins TRBV5-1 to TRBJ1-6; 7 bases match TRBD1. Germline loops: CDR1 SGHRS, CDR2 YFSETQ. The CDR3 sequence is 17 residues long. After removal of 3 bases from V and 7 bases from J, the junction contained 13 bases not matched to a gene. CDR3 residues: CASSSGATGLGNSPLHF. As DNA, the CDR3 is TGCGCCAGCAGCTCGGGGGCGACAGGGCTTGGGAATTCACCCCTCCACTTT.

The chain couples TRBV5-5 to TRBJ2-7, with 7 bases identical to TRBD1. This CDR3 spans 14 amino acids. V shed 0 bases and J 5 bases; nucleotides not matched to a gene: 5. The germline V gene encodes CDR1 SGHKS and CDR2 YYEKEE (reference sequence). CDR3 in DNA: TGTGCCAGCAGCTTGGCGGCAGGGGGAAACGAGCAGTACTTC. This codes for CASSLAAGGNEQYF.

The chain combines TRBV6-6 with TRBJ2-7, with 9 bases fitting TRBD1. Per the germline V gene, CDR1 is MNHNY and CDR2 is SVGAGI (reference sequence). The CDR3 consists of 15 residues. With V trimmed by 2 bases and J by 4 bases, 6 bases remained unmatched. The DNA for the CDR3 is TGTGCCAGCAGTTACAAGGGACAGGGTTCGTACGAGCAGTACTTC. Protein: CASSYKGQGSYEQYF.

This chain joins TRBV3-1 (or the pseudogene TRBV3-2) and TRBJ1-2; 8 nucleotides line up with TRBD1. The V and J ends lost 1 base and 8 bases, in that order; junction bases with no gene match: 15. Germline V lookup: CDR1 LGHDT, CDR2 YNNKEL (reference sequence). The CDR3 spans 17 residues. The CDR3 DNA is TGTGCCAGCAGCCAAGGGAGGACAGGGTGGGCTTCGGAGGGCTACACCTTC. It is translated as CASSQGRTGWASEGYTF.

V usage is TRBV5-1 and J usage is TRBJ1-1; TRBD1 aligns across 8 bases. The CDR3 has 13 residues. CDR1 and CDR2 (germline): SGHRS, YFSETQ. The J segment lost 4 bases and the V segment lost 4 bases, leaving 3 bases of the junction unmatched. DNA for the CDR3: TGCGCCAGCAGCGGGACAGGTCTCACTGAAGCTTTCTTT. It specifies CASSGTGLTEAFF.

This clone was observed a handful of times. The chain joins TRBV7-8 to TRBJ1-3; D unclear. Germline loops: CDR1 SGHVS, CDR2 FQNEAQ. The CDR3 is 16 amino acids. Trimming stripped 0 bases from V and 0 bases from J, with 9 bases between. The CDR3 sequence: CASSLAVYSSGNTIYF. CDR3 bases: TGTGCCAGCAGCTTAGCGGTGTACAGCTCTGGAAACACCATATATTTT.

The chain joins TRBV7-2 to TRBJ2-7; TRBD2 matches 9 bases. The CDR3 is 19 residues long. V lost 4 bases to trimming and J lost 5 bases; unmatched junction nucleotides: 21. The germline V gene encodes CDR1 SGHTA and CDR2 FQGNSA. CDR3: CASSWQGVRGRGGHHEQYF. The DNA of the CDR3 is TGTGCCAGCAGCTGGCAGGGGGTCAGAGGGCGGGGGGGTCACCACGAGCAGTACTTC.

The chain couples TRBV20-1 to TRBJ2-7; TRBD1 matches 7 bases. With 3 bases clipped from V and 0 bases from J, the junction kept 5 bases outside the gene matches. CDR1 is DFQATT and CDR2 is SNEGSKA in the germline V gene (reference sequence). The length of the CDR3 is 14 residues. The CDR3 spells CSASYRGYSYEQYF. Here the CDR3 DNA reads TGCAGTGCTAGTTACAGGGGATACTCCTACGAGCAGTACTTC.

This clone was observed a handful of times. The gene calls are TRBV7-8 and TRBJ1-4, with 9 bases identical to TRBD1. The CDR3 runs 17 residues. V gave up 0 bases and J gave up 4 bases; unmatched junction bases: 6. Germline V lookup: CDR1 SGHVS, CDR2 FQNEAQ. CDR3 residues: CASSLAGTGRGNEKLFF. CDR3 in DNA: TGTGCCAGCAGCTTAGCGGGGACAGGGAGGGGTAATGAAAAACTGTTTTTT.

This clone is deemed medium-sized. Other DNA sequences in this specimen translate into the identical CDR3. The chain is built from TRBV6-5 and TRBJ1-2, with 12 bases that match TRBD1. Per germline, CDR1 MNHEY and CDR2 SVGAGI. V gave up 6 bases and J gave up 4 bases; unmatched junction bases: 6. The CDR3 is made up of 15 amino acids. This chain's CDR3 is CASRLGQGASYGYTF. The CDR3 coding sequence is TGTGCCAGCAGGCTGGGACAGGGGGCAAGCTATGGCTACACCTTC.

This clone was observed a handful of times. The genes are TRBV11-2 and TRBJ2-6; no clear D. V gave up 4 bases and J gave up 0 bases, with 10 bases separating them. The CDR3 spans 16 residues. Germline V gene data show CDR1 as SGHAT and CDR2 as FQNNGV. This CDR3 is CASSYGGFSGANVLTF. The CDR3 DNA sequence: TGTGCCAGCAGCTACGGCGGCTTCTCTGGGGCCAACGTCCTGACTTTC.

V is TRBV7-9 and J is TRBJ2-3; D is undetermined. V was cut by 1 base and J by 3 bases, with 11 bases left in between. Germline CDR1 SEHNR, CDR2 FQNEAQ (reference sequence). The CDR3 is 15 amino acids. The CDR3 nucleotides are TGTGCCAGCAGCTTAGGTGTCTCGAGGACAGATACGCAGTATTTT. Its protein is CASSLGVSRTDTQYF.

There are a few counts of this clone. V usage is TRBV2 and J usage is TRBJ2-1, with 8 bases aligning to TRBD1. The ends lost 6 bases at V and 2 bases at J; junction bases unmatched: 6. Germline CDR1 reads SNHLY; CDR2 reads FYNNEI. The CDR3 loop spans 15 amino acids. CDR3 in DNA: TGTGCCAGCAGGAACCAGGGGGCAACCTACAATGAGCAGTTCTTC. Protein sequence: CASRNQGATYNEQFF.

The CDR3 reads CASSPSTGRAQYF. The DNA of the CDR3 is TGTGCCAGCAGTCCCAGCACTGGGAGGGCCCAGTACTTC. The chain recombines TRBV12-3 or TRBV12-4 with TRBJ2-5, with 7 bases that match TRBD2. The length of the CDR3 is 13 residues. J lost 9 bases, V lost 5 bases, and 9 bases had no gene match.

The chain carries TRBV5-1 and TRBJ2-7; 7 bases line up with TRBD1. The CDR3 length is 13 residues. V dropped 2 bases and J dropped 4; count of bases not matched to a gene: 3. Germline CDR1 is SGHRS and CDR2 is YFSETQ. The CDR3 reads CASSLRQGYEQYF. In DNA form, the CDR3 reads TGCGCCAGCAGCTTACGACAGGGATACGAGCAGTACTTC.

The genes are TRBV5-8 and TRBJ2-2, with TRBD1 matching 8 bases. The CDR3 sequence is 15 residues long. V lost 4 bases to trimming and J lost 6 bases; unmatched junction nucleotides: 8. Per germline, CDR1 SGHTS and CDR2 YDEGEE. CDR3 in amino acids: CASSPQGTGAGELFF. DNA for the CDR3: TGTGCCAGCAGCCCACAGGGGACAGGCGCCGGGGAGCTGTTTTTT. The full variable domain, completed using reference TRBV5-8 and TRBJ2-2, is EAGVTQSPTHLIKTRGQQATLRCSPISGHTSVYWYQQALGLGLQFLLWYDEGEERNRGNFPPRFSGRQFPNYSSELNVNALELEDSALYLCASSPQGTGAGELFFGEGSRLTVL.

This chain joins TRBV20-1 and TRBJ2-1, with D possibly TRBD2 on 5 matching bases. This CDR3 contains 11 residues. V dropped 4 bases and J dropped 6 bases, with 7 bases sitting between them. CDR1 and CDR2 from the germline V gene are DFQATT and SNEGSKA (reference sequence). CDR3 protein: CSAKAVNEQFF. In nucleotides, the CDR3 is TGCAGTGCTAAAGCGGTCAATGAGCAGTTCTTC.

This chain uses TRBV6-5 with TRBJ2-7; 9 nucleotides line up with TRBD1. Germline loops: CDR1 MNHEY, CDR2 SVGAGI. With V trimmed by 2 bases and J by 5 bases, 4 bases remained unmatched. The CDR3 spans 14 residues. In DNA form, the CDR3 reads TGTGCCAGCAGTTACACACAGGGGGCGAACGAGCAGTACTTC. Translating it yields CASSYTQGANEQYF.